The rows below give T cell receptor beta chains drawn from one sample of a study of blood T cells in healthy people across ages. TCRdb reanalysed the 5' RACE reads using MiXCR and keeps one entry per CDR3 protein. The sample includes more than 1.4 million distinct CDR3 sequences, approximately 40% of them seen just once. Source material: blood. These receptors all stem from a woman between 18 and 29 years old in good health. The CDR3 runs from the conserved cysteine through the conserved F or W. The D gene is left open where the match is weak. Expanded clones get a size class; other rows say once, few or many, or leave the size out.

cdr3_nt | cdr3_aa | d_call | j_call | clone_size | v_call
TGTGCCAGCAGCCGCGTCTCTGAGGGGCAGATGTACAATGAGCAGTTCTTC | CASSRVSEGQMYNEQFF | . | TRBJ2-1 | few | TRBV3-1
TGTGCCAGCAGCATAATTCTGGGACAGGGGTTTTACAATGAGCAGTTCTTC | CASSIILGQGFYNEQFF | TRBD1 | TRBJ2-1 | . | TRBV7-9
TGTGCCATCAGTCAACCCTCGGGACTAGCGGGGGACCAAGAGACCCAGTACTTC | CAISQPSGLAGDQETQYF | TRBD2 | TRBJ2-5 | . | TRBV10-3
TGTGCCAGCAGCCAAGAAGGGCCTAACTATGGCTACACCTTC | CASSQEGPNYGYTF | . | TRBJ1-2 | few | TRBV4-2
TGCGCCCGCAGCTTGGGGACTAAACCGGCCAGCACAGATACGCAGTATTTT | CARSLGTKPASTDTQYF | TRBD2 | TRBJ2-3 | . | TRBV5-1
TGTGCCAGCAGTGAAAGCATAGGACTAGCGGGAGGTGAGCAGTATTTT | CASSESIGLAGGEQYF | TRBD2 | TRBJ2-3 | . | TRBV6-1
TGTGCCAGCAGCCCCTCGGCCCCGGACACTCCCCTTAATGAAAAACTGTTTTTT | CASSPSAPDTPLNEKLFF | . | TRBJ1-4 | . | TRBV9
TGTGCCAGCAGGGGGACAGGAGTAAGGCAGTACTTC | CASRGTGVRQYF | TRBD1 | TRBJ2-7 | . | TRBV6-5
TGTGCCAGCAGCCGGGACAGGAATAATTCACCCCCCCACTTT | CASSRDRNNSPPHF | TRBD1 | TRBJ1-6 | . | TRBV7-8
TGCAGTGCTAGATGGCTAGCGAACAATGAGCAGTACTTC | CSARWLANNEQYF | . | TRBJ2-7 | . | TRBV20-1
TGTGCCAGCAGTGAATGGGATCAACAGGCGTACAATGAGCAGTTCTTC | CASSEWDQQAYNEQFF | . | TRBJ2-1 | . | TRBV2
TGTGCCAGCAGCCAAGTCCCCGGTGGGATCTACGAGCAGTACTTC | CASSQVPGGIYEQYF | . | TRBJ2-7 | . | TRBV14
TGTGCCACCAGCAGAGGGGTGACAAGCGAACCCAGGGGGAAGCACAAAAACATTCAGTACTTC | CATSRGVTSEPRGKHKNIQYF | TRBD1 | TRBJ2-4 | . | TRBV15
TGTGCCAGCAGCAGTGGACAGGGCGGCCTTAGCGATGAGCAGTTCTTC | CASSSGQGGLSDEQFF | TRBD1 | TRBJ2-1 | . | TRBV5-5
TGTGCCAGCAGCCAAGATGTGAACACCGGGGAGCTGTTTTTT | CASSQDVNTGELFF | . | TRBJ2-2 | . | TRBV14
TGTGCCAGCAGCCAAGGTAACAGGGGGATTGGCGAGCAGTACTTC | CASSQGNRGIGEQYF | TRBD1 | TRBJ2-7 | once | TRBV3-1
TGTGCCACGTCCCTTGGGGTGTCAGATACGCAGTATTTT | CATSLGVSDTQYF | . | TRBJ2-3 | . | TRBV6-4
TGCGCCAGCAGCTTGGAAGGGGTTACAGGTGGCTACACCTTC | CASSLEGVTGGYTF | . | TRBJ1-2 | . | TRBV5-1
TGTGCCAGCAGTTACTCGTTAGGGGGGCGTTTAACTGAAGCTTTCTTT | CASSYSLGGRLTEAFF | . | TRBJ1-1 | . | TRBV6-5
TGTGCCAGAAGTTTGTACCGGGGAGGCACCGGGGAGCTGTTTTTT | CARSLYRGGTGELFF | . | TRBJ2-2 | . | TRBV28
TGTGCCAGCTCACCACCGAGAGCGGGAGAGACCCAGTACTTC | CASSPPRAGETQYF | . | TRBJ2-5 | . | TRBV18
TGTGCCAGCAGCTCGGGACTAGCGGGGGCTCCACACACAGATATGCAGTATTTT | CASSSGLAGAPHTDMQYF | TRBD2 | TRBJ2-3 | . | TRBV3-1